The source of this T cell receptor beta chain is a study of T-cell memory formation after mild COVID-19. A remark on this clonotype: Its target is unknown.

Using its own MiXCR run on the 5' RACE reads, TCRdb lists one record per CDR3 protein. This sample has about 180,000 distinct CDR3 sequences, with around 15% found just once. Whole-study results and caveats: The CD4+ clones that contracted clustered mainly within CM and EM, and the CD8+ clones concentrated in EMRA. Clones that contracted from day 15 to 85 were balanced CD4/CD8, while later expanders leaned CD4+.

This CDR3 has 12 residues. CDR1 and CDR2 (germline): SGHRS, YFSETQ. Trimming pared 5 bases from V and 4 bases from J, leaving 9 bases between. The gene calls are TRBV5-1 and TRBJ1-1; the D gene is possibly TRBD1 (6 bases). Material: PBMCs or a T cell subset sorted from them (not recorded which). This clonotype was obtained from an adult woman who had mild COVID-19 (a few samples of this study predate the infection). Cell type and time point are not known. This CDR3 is CASSGGFTEAFF. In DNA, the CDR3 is TGCGCCAGCAGTGGGGGCTTCACTGAAGCTTTCTTT.